Detailed here is one T cell receptor (beta chain). This clonotype was detected only a few times. No antigen is known for it. No base qualities exist here, and no much larger clone lies one base off it. The CDR3 sequence holds 14 residues, the cysteine and phenylalanine included. The sequence is cut down to CDR3 DNA, 42 bases in frame from base 1. According to the germline V gene, CDR1 reads KGHSH and CDR2 reads LQKENI. The junction shows trimming of 1 base on V and 1 base on J, plus 5 bases between the germline ends. The data derive from a study of T-cell memory formation after mild COVID-19 (dated by TCRdb to the early 2020s). For the study in its entirety: TCR sequence clusters from the two donors were found to be largely donor specific. In a couple of donors, T-cell clones that expanded and contracted after mild COVID-19 were followed by sequencing TCRalpha and TCRbeta repertoires longitudinally. Two young, previously healthy adult volunteers made up the cohort, one male and one female. General findings and caveats noted by the study authors: Whether the second-wave clones peaking on day 37 were SARS-CoV-2 specific was not confirmed. Contracting CD4+ clones were located mainly in the CM and EM memory subsets, whereas CD8+ clones were found to be enriched in EMRA. Clones that contracted from day 15 to 85 showed balanced CD4/CD8 phenotypes, whereas a second wave of clones that expanded from day 15 to 37 leaned towards CD4+. Only a couple of mild cases were covered in the study, and larger cohorts including severe cases with pre-infection samples were considered necessary. The detection of some responding clones in pre-infection memory suggests that pre-existing cross-reactive memory T cells joined the SARS-CoV-2 response.

TCRdb records Illumina NovaSeq 6000 as the sequencer. TCRalpha and TCRbeta cDNA libraries were constructed by 5'RACE with constant-segment primers, with sample barcodes and unique molecular identifiers being introduced. RNA was extracted from every sample with Trizol reagent. Amplification of the libraries took two PCR steps, and the second step added a second sample barcode plus Illumina TruSeq adapters. Libraries were sequenced on an Illumina NovaSeq with 2 x 150 bp paired-end reads. For the original study's pipeline: Demultiplexing of reads and collapsing into UMI-guided consensus sequences were performed with migec v1.2.7. Using mixcr v2.1.11, UMI consensuses were aligned to TRA and TRB V and J templates and then assembled into clonotypes. Expanded or contracted clonotypes were those called significant by both edgeR and NoisET, with noise models trained on biological replicates. edgeR calls used a false discovery rate-adjusted p below 0.01 and a log2 fold-change threshold of 1. As an exploratory analysis of dynamics, max-normalized trajectories of the 1000 most abundant clonotypes were examined with PCA combined with hierarchical clustering. Each responding clone was given a CD4 or CD8 phenotype based on the CD4+ and CD8+ repertoires, which had been sequenced separately. Using fastp trimming at Q25 and MiXCR clonotype assembly, TCRdb reanalyzed the public sequencing data and kept in-frame beta chains. Rows are combined by CDR3 protein, so each entry shows the most common genes and DNA. The V and J calls come from TCRdb's annotation, not from the publication. The sample table records around 340,000 distinct CDR3 sequences; roughly 15% of these occur just once. 22% of the sample comes from the top ten.

Ficoll-Paque density gradient centrifugation was used to isolate PBMCs. The chain is encoded by TRBV18 joined to TRBJ1-3; the D gene assignment is ambiguous. The receptor was isolated from a man between 18 and 35 years old who had mild COVID-19 (a few samples of this study predate the infection). The sample titles of this study are shuffled in the database, so cell type and time point are left out; the donor was told from shared clones. Sequenced sample: PBMCs or a T cell subset sorted from them (not recorded which). The CDR3 protein: CASSPQDSGNTIYF. The DNA sequence is as follows: TGTGCCAGCTCACCACAAGATTCTGGAAACACCATATATTTT.